Listed below are T cell receptor beta chains from one sample, sequenced in a study of cytomegalovirus exposure and HLA in healthy donors. Sequencing was performed with immunoSEQ multiplex PCR; in TCRdb, only in-frame clones are kept and a portion is missing. The sample shows 150,000 to 200,000 clones, about 75% of them seen only once. The sequenced sample consisted of PBMCs. The origin of the receptors is a middle-aged woman in good health and CMV-seropositive. Each CDR3 is given with its conserved first and last residue. D genes are given only for firm matches. Not all rows give a size; the values are once, few, many and, for expanded clones, a class.

- | TRBJ2-4 | - | TRBV7-8 | TGTGCCAGCAGCTTAGACGGCGGTGTAGCCAAAAACATTCAGTACTTC | CASSLDGGVAKNIQYF
TRBD1 | TRBJ2-7 | once | TRBV28 | TGTGCCAGCACCCTCCGACAGGGAACCTACGAGCAGTACTTC | CASTLRQGTYEQYF
- | TRBJ2-5 | few | TRBV14 | TGTGCCAGCAGCCAAGGTCGGGGAGGAGAGACCCAGTACTTC | CASSQGRGGETQYF
TRBD2 | TRBJ2-5 | - | TRBV27 | TGTGCCAGCAGTTTAGGGGCTGCTAGCGGGAGAATAAAGACCCAGTACTTC | CASSLGAASGRIKTQYF
- | TRBJ2-4 | few | TRBV28 | TGTGCCAGCAGTTTAGGAGGGTTTTCGGCCAAAAACATTCAGTACTTC | CASSLGGFSAKNIQYF
TRBD1 | TRBJ2-7 | once | TRBV11-3 | TGTGCCAGCAGTTCCGGACAGGGTTCTGACGAGCAGTACTTC | CASSSGQGSDEQYF
TRBD1 | TRBJ2-3 | few | TRBV5-1 | TGCGCCAGCAGCCGACAGGGGCAGGGCACAGATACGCAGTATTTT | CASSRQGQGTDTQYF
TRBD2 | TRBJ2-1 | - | TRBV29-1 | TGCAGCGTTGAAGAGGAACAGTACTCCGGGACTAGCGGGAGTATCAATGAGCAGTTCTTC | CSVEEEQYSGTSGSINEQFF
TRBD1 | TRBJ1-5 | - | TRBV7-9 | TGTGCCAGCAGCTTGGGGACAGGGGTTCAGCCCCAGCATTTT | CASSLGTGVQPQHF
- | TRBJ1-1 | few | TRBV19 | TGTGCCAGTAGTCTCGGGCGGGGCCACACTGAAGCTTTCTTT | CASSLGRGHTEAFF
- | TRBJ1-1 | - | TRBV29-1 | TGCAGCGTTGACCCTACAGGTGGTGTAGGAGCTTTCTTT | CSVDPTGGVGAFF
- | TRBJ2-7 | - | TRBV5-1 | TGCGCCAGCAGCTTTGGGGACTCCTACGAGCAGTACTTC | CASSFGDSYEQYF
- | TRBJ2-2 | few | TRBV4-2 | TGTGCCAGCAGCCAAGATAGATGGTACACCGGGGAGCTGTTTTTT | CASSQDRWYTGELFF
TRBD2 | TRBJ2-5 | once | TRBV18 | TGTGCCAGCTCTCCGAAGCGGGAGCAAGAGACCCAGTACTTC | CASSPKREQETQYF
- | TRBJ2-4 | - | TRBV2 | TGTGCCAGCAGGGCGGCTAGCTGGGGCAAAAACATTCAGTACTTC | CASRAASWGKNIQYF
- | TRBJ1-4 | - | TRBV10-1 | TGCGCCAACAAAACCCAGGGTTCTAATGAAAAACTGTTTTTT | CANKTQGSNEKLFF
- | TRBJ1-3 | - | TRBV14 | TGTGCCAGCAGCCAAGATGGGACATCCCTTAGGACCATATATTTT | CASSQDGTSLRTIYF
TRBD2 | TRBJ2-7 | - | TRBV4-2 | TGTGCCAGCAGCCATTTACTAGCGGGATGGGTGCCCTCCTACGAGCAGTACTTC | CASSHLLAGWVPSYEQYF
TRBD2 | TRBJ2-5 | once | TRBV9 | TGTGCCAGCAGCGCCGGGGGGGTTCCCTTCCAAGAGACCCGGTACTTC | CASSAGGVPFQETRYF
TRBD2 | TRBJ2-4 | - | TRBV9 | TGTGCCAGCAGCCCCCGGGGAGCGGGAGAAGGGGGAGTAGCCAAAAACATTCAGTACTTC | CASSPRGAGEGGVAKNIQYF
TRBD1 | TRBJ2-5 | - | TRBV18 | TGTGCCAGCTCACCTCCGACAGGGCAAGAGACCCAGTACTTC | CASSPPTGQETQYF
TRBD1 | TRBJ2-1 | - | TRBV9 | TGTGCCAGCAGCGTGACAGGGCTCGATGAGCAGTTCTTC | CASSVTGLDEQFF
TRBD2 | TRBJ2-1 | - | TRBV15 | TGTGCCACCAGCAGAGCTCTGGCTAGCGGAGTGGCCTACAATGAGCAGTTCTTC | CATSRALASGVAYNEQFF
TRBD2 | TRBJ2-1 | - | TRBV15 | TGTGCCACCAGCAGAGATCTAGCGGGTTCCTACAATGAGCAGTTCTTC | CATSRDLAGSYNEQFF
- | TRBJ1-3 | - | TRBV5-8 | TGTGCCAGCAGCCGGGGCTCTGGAAACACCATATATTTT | CASSRGSGNTIYF
- | TRBJ2-7 | - | TRBV28 | TGTGCCAGCAGTTTAGGGGGCACCTTCCGGGGGGCAAGGGCCTACGAGCAGTACTTC | CASSLGGTFRGARAYEQYF
TRBD1 | TRBJ1-2 | - | TRBV30 | TGTGCCTGGGGTACAGGGGGGTATGGCTACACCTTC | CAWGTGGYGYTF
TRBD1 | TRBJ1-1 | - | TRBV6-5 | TGTGCCAGCAGTTCTCACAGGGGAACCACTGAAGCTTTCTTT | CASSSHRGTTEAFF
- | TRBJ2-1 | few | TRBV28 | TGTGCCAGCACGGAGGGGCGCTACAATGAGCAGTTCTTC | CASTEGRYNEQFF
- | TRBJ1-2 | - | TRBV9 | TGTGCCAGCAGCGTAGAAGTAGGGGGAAACTATGGCTACACCTTC | CASSVEVGGNYGYTF
- | TRBJ1-4 | - | TRBV28 | TGTGCCAGCAGTTTGACAGAACCCGAAAAACTGTTTTTT | CASSLTEPEKLFF
- | TRBJ1-3 | - | TRBV11-1 | TGTGCCAGCAGCTTAGACCAGATCTCTGGAAACACCATATATTTT | CASSLDQISGNTIYF
TRBD2 | TRBJ2-3 | - | TRBV9 | TGTGCCAGCAGCGTCCAGCGGGAGTCAGATACGCAGTATTTT | CASSVQRESDTQYF
TRBD2 | TRBJ2-7 | - | TRBV5-5 | TGTGCCAGCAGCTTCCTAGCGGGAGCAAGCTACGAGCAGTACTTC | CASSFLAGASYEQYF
TRBD1 | TRBJ2-2 | - | TRBV2 | TGTGCCAGCAGTAACTACAGGGGCGGGGAGCTGTTTTTT | CASSNYRGGELFF
- | TRBJ1-5 | - | TRBV7-9 | TGTTCCAGCAGCTTAGGCGCGGGGGGGCACGGCAATCAGCCCCAGCATTTT | CSSSLGAGGHGNQPQHF
- | TRBJ2-7 | - | TRBV6-1 | TGTGCCAGCAAGCCTAACCGCTCCTACGAGCAGTACTTC | CASKPNRSYEQYF
- | TRBJ1-1 | medium-sized | TRBV6-5 | TGTGCCAGCAGTAACCGGGACAAAGGTGAAGCTTTCTTT | CASSNRDKGEAFF
- | TRBJ2-7 | - | TRBV19 | TGTGCCAGTAGTAGGGGGCTCACCTCCTACGAGCAGTACTTC | CASSRGLTSYEQYF
TRBD1 | TRBJ2-4 | - | TRBV6-1 | TGTGCCAGCAGGGATACCGGGACAGCGCCGGCAGTTGGGTACTTC | CASRDTGTAPAVGYF
- | TRBJ1-2 | few | TRBV28 | TGTGCCAGCAGTTCAACCCGGCCCACAACTCGGGATGGCTACACCTTC | CASSSTRPTTRDGYTF
- | TRBJ2-7 | - | TRBV5-1 | TGCGCCAGCAGCATGCTCGGACATACCTACTACGAGCAGTACTTC | CASSMLGHTYYEQYF
- | TRBJ1-1 | - | TRBV13 | TGTGCCAGCAGCTCCGGGGGGGGACCCACTGAAGCTTTCTTT | CASSSGGGPTEAFF
TRBD1 | TRBJ1-1 | once | TRBV28 | TGTGCCAGCAGTTCTGCGGGACAGGGGGCTTTGAACACTGAAGCTTTCTTT | CASSSAGQGALNTEAFF
TRBD2 | TRBJ2-1 | few | TRBV30 | TGTGCCTGGAGTGTAAGGCTAGCGGCCCACAATGAGCAGTTCTTC | CAWSVRLAAHNEQFF
TRBD2 | TRBJ2-7 | - | TRBV28 | TGTGCCAGCAGGCCGGGACTAGTCAGGTCCTACGAGCAGTACTTC | CASRPGLVRSYEQYF
TRBD1 | TRBJ1-5 | few | TRBV6-6 | TGTGCCAGCAGTTATGGAACAGGGGGGCCCCAGCCCCAGCATTTT | CASSYGTGGPQPQHF
TRBD2 | TRBJ2-3 | - | TRBV4-2 | TGTGCCAGCAGCCAAGATCGGGCGGGAGCGATCACAGATACGCAGTATTTT | CASSQDRAGAITDTQYF
- | TRBJ1-1 | - | TRBV18 | TGTGCCAGCTCACCAGAGGGCCCCCACACTGAAGCTTTCTTT | CASSPEGPHTEAFF
- | TRBJ2-7 | - | TRBV10-1 | TGCGCCAGCAGTAGGGCAGGGGAGACCTACGAGCAGTACTTC | CASSRAGETYEQYF
- | TRBJ2-5 | once | TRBV30 | TGTGCCTGGAGTCTGGGACTCTCCCCTGGGGAGCAGTACTTC | CAWSLGLSPGEQYF
TRBD1 | TRBJ1-1 | - | TRBV5-1 | TGCGCCAGCAGCTTCTCCGGGACAGGGAACACTGAAGCTTTCTTT | CASSFSGTGNTEAFF
TRBD1 | TRBJ2-1 | - | TRBV5-1 | TGCGCCAGCAGCTTGGTGGGACAGGGAGTCTACAATGAGCAGTTCTTC | CASSLVGQGVYNEQFF
- | TRBJ2-2 | - | TRBV7-9 | TGTGCCAGCACCTCGGGCAGGGACTCGAACACCGGGGAGCTGTTTTTT | CASTSGRDSNTGELFF
- | TRBJ2-1 | - | TRBV2 | TGTGCCAGGGGGGCGGGCGGGCGCATTGAGGAGCAGTTCTTC | CARGAGGRIEEQFF
TRBD2 | TRBJ2-1 | - | TRBV5-1 | TGCGCCAGCAGCCGGGTGGGGCTAGCGGGAGGGCAGTTCTTC | CASSRVGLAGGQFF
- | TRBJ2-7 | - | TRBV5-8 | TGTGCCAGCAGCTTTGACTTCTCCTACGAGCAGTACTTC | CASSFDFSYEQYF
- | TRBJ2-1 | once | TRBV7-3 | TGTGCCAGCAGCTCCGGCGGTGAGCAGTTCTTC | CASSSGGEQFF
TRBD2 | TRBJ2-7 | - | TRBV18 | TGTGCCAGCTCACCACCCGGACTAGCGGGAAAGCAGTACTTC | CASSPPGLAGKQYF